Presented here are 29 T cell receptor beta chains from one specimen sequenced in a study of T cells in Graves' hyperthyroidism and ophthalmopathy. What was amplified from RNA transcripts were TCR beta CDR3 regions. HTBI primers were used for first-round RT-PCR of the TCR CDR3. TCRdb recomputed calls from the multiplex PCR reads with MiXCR, one row per CDR3 protein. The sample holds around 340,000 distinct CDR3 sequences; about a sixth are singletons and the top ten take around a sixth. The sequenced sample was blood. The receptors derive from a woman between 40 and 55 years old with Graves' ophthalmopathy.

The chain employs TRBV6-1 and TRBJ2-7, with TRBD1 identical over 9 bases. The germline V gene has CDR1 MNHNS and CDR2 SASEGT. The J segment lost 2 bases and the V segment lost 8 bases, leaving 4 bases of the junction unmatched. This CDR3 region has 13 residues. CDR3 DNA sequence: TGTGCCAGCCGCGACAGGGGGACCTACGAGCAGTACTTC. Translating it yields CASRDRGTYEQYF.

This clonotype was detected many times. V usage is TRBV29-1 and J usage is TRBJ1-2; D remains ambiguous. Germline CDR1 reads SQVTM; CDR2 reads ANQGSEA. Trimming removed 7 bases from V and 8 bases from J, with 17 bases in between. This CDR3 comprises 12 residues. The DNA of the CDR3 is TGCAGCGCCGGGGTTACATCTGGAGGCTACACCTTC. Translation: CSAGVTSGGYTF.

Comment on this clonotype: One junction end disagrees with the germline gene, perhaps due to a read error. V is TRBV11-2 and J is TRBJ2-2; a possible D gene is TRBD2 (6 bases). The germline gives CDR1 SGHAT, CDR2 FQNNGV. This CDR3 is 15 amino acids long. CDR3 amino acids: CVSSPGTANTGELFF. CDR3 nucleotide sequence: TGTGTCAGCAGCCCCGGGACTGCAAACACCGGGGAGCTGTTTTTT.

This clonotype was found many times. Mismatch with germline at one junction end may stem from a read error. The chain combines TRBV7-3 with TRBJ2-7; D gene ambiguous. This CDR3 spans 15 amino acids. The germline V gene has CDR1 SGHTA and CDR2 FQGTGA. CDR3 region: CARSPLPTPAREQYF. Here the CDR3 DNA reads TGTGCCCGCAGCCCACTTCCGACTCCAGCTCGCGAGCAGTACTTC.

This chain links TRBV12-3 or TRBV12-4 with TRBJ2-7, with 8 nucleotides matching TRBD1. CDR3 length: 14 amino acids. The V gene end was trimmed by 6 bases and the J gene end by 5 bases; junction bases not matched to a gene: 9. The CDR3 reads CASSPDREAHEQYF. The CDR3 region has the DNA TGTGCCAGCAGCCCGGACAGGGAGGCTCACGAGCAGTACTTC.

This clonotype occurred many times. This sequence joins TRBV12-3 or TRBV12-4 and TRBJ1-1; D unresolved. V shed 3 bases and J shed 1 base, with 9 bases lying between them. This CDR3 contains 14 residues. In DNA, the CDR3 is TGTGCCAGCAGTTTGGAAATCCGGAACACTGAAGCTTTCTTT. It specifies CASSLEIRNTEAFF.

This clonotype was observed at least ten times. The chain recombines TRBV7-9 with TRBJ1-1, with D hard to call. With 4 bases removed from V and 6 bases from J, the gap between germline ends came to 9 bases. Germline V CDR1 and CDR2: SEHNR, FQNEAQ (reference sequence). The CDR3 has 12 residues. CDR3 sequence: CASSWRGAEAFF. CDR3 DNA sequence: TGTGCCAGCAGCTGGCGTGGGGCTGAAGCTTTCTTT.

This clonotype was seen at least ten times. Because it lacks the conserved phenylalanine or tryptophan at the end, this CDR3 is likely a read error. This rearrangement joins TRBV13 to TRBJ2-5; D may be TRBD2 (5 bases). CDR1 is PRHDT, CDR2 FYEKMQ, per germline (reference sequence). V was shortened by 4 bases and J by 3 bases, with 9 bases between the two germline ends. The CDR3 is 13 amino acids. The CDR3 here is CASSSRAEETQYL. The DNA of the CDR3 is TGTGCCAGCAGCTCTAGAGCGGAAGAGACCCAGTACCTC.

This clonotype was counted at least ten times. This chain uses TRBV2 with TRBJ2-5; 10 bases agree with TRBD2. The germline V gene encodes CDR1 SNHLY and CDR2 FYNNEI. The CDR3 runs to 16 residues. V was pared by 5 bases and J by 4 bases, with 10 bases of the junction left unmatched. The CDR3 protein is CASSPSAGGPRETQYF. CDR3 in DNA: TGTGCCAGCAGTCCCTCAGCGGGAGGGCCTCGAGAGACCCAGTACTTC.

This chain connects TRBV6-2 or TRBV6-3 to TRBJ2-7, with TRBD2 matching 12 bases. The germline V gene has CDR1 MNHEY and CDR2 SVGEGT. CDR3 size: 15 residues. Trimming at V came to 6 bases and at J to 3 bases, leaving 6 bases not matched to a gene. Here the CDR3 DNA reads TGTGCCAGCAGAAATCTAGCGGGGGGGATCTACGAGCAGTACTTC. Its translation: CASRNLAGGIYEQYF.

This clonotype was seen ten or more times. This chain joins TRBV29-1 and TRBJ2-7; D is perhaps TRBD1 or TRBD2 (5 bases each). This CDR3 comprises 10 residues. CDR1 is SQVTM and CDR2 is ANQGSEA in the germline V gene. The V and J ends lost 7 bases and 11 bases respectively, with 15 bases between them. As DNA, the CDR3 is TGCAGCGCGTGGGACGGCTTAAAGTACTTC. It yields the protein CSAWDGLKYF.

Ten or more counts support this clonotype. The rearrangement uses TRBV12-3 or TRBV12-4 and TRBJ2-2; no clear D gene. The CDR3 covers 11 residues. V was clipped by 7 bases and J by 7 bases, with 7 bases between them. CDR3 region: CASKIIGELFF. The CDR3 nucleotides are TGTGCCAGCAAAATCATCGGGGAGCTGTTTTTT.

In its sample, this clonotype was seen many times. The J gene is TRBJ1-1, the V gene TRBV6-1, with a tentative D call TRBD1 (5 bases). The length of the CDR3 is 15 residues. The germline V gene encodes CDR1 MNHNS and CDR2 SASEGT. Trimming shortened V by 5 bases and J by 4 bases, and 17 bases separated the two germline ends. Here the CDR3 DNA reads TGTGCCAGCAGTCGATCCTCGGGGGAGAGCACTGAAGCTTTCTTT. Translating gives CASSRSSGESTEAFF.

The table lists this clonotype with a few counts. This chain joins TRBV18 and TRBJ2-5; a weak D match, TRBD2 (6 bases). Looked up from germline, CDR1 is KGHSH and CDR2 is LQKENI. This CDR3 contains 21 residues. V was cut by 3 bases and J by 5 bases, with 34 bases left in between. Written as DNA, the CDR3 is TGTGCCAGCTCACCCGGGATTTGGGAGGTGGTCCCCGTCACCGGGCGGGAGACCCAGTACTTC. It codes for CASSPGIWEVVPVTGRETQYF.

CDR3 nucleotide sequence: TGTGCCAGCAGTCCTCCGGGTCGTGGCTATGGCTACACCTTC. It yields the protein CASSPPGRGYGYTF. V and J are TRBV7-2 and TRBJ1-2, with unresolved D. Per the germline V gene, CDR1 is SGHTA and CDR2 is FQGNSA. CDR3 length: 14 amino acids. V gave up 6 bases and J gave up 4 bases, with 15 bases separating them.

This clonotype was observed many times. This sequence joins TRBV7-9 and TRBJ1-1; no clear D. Germline CDR1 and CDR2: SEHNR and FQNEAQ (reference sequence). Trimming shortened V by 0 bases and J by 7 bases, and 9 bases separated the two germline ends. The CDR3 totals 13 residues. CDR3 DNA: TGTGCCAGCAGCTTAGCGGGCGCAGTTGAAGCTTTCTTT. This codes for CASSLAGAVEAFF.

In its sample, this clonotype was seen many times. The rearrangement links TRBV6-5 to TRBJ1-3, with 8 positions matching TRBD1. This CDR3 spans 13 amino acids. Germline-derived CDR1 and CDR2 are MNHEY and SVGAGI. After removal of 7 bases from V and 4 bases from J, the junction contained 3 bases not matched to a gene. CDR3 in DNA: TGTGCCAGCACAGGGGGCTCCGGAAACACCATATATTTT. This gives the protein CASTGGSGNTIYF.

This clonotype has at least ten counts. The J gene is TRBJ1-1, the V gene TRBV6-1; 8 nucleotides match TRBD1. With 2 bases clipped from V and 1 base from J, the junction kept 6 bases outside the gene matches. Per germline, CDR1 MNHNS and CDR2 SASEGT. This CDR3 comprises 16 residues. DNA of the CDR3: TGTGCCAGCAGTGAAACCTCCGGGACAGGGAACACTGAAGCTTTCTTT. It codes for CASSETSGTGNTEAFF.

Many counts were recorded for this clonotype. The chain combines TRBV15 with TRBJ2-4; D gene uncertain. The CDR3 is 13 residues long. Trimming left V 4 bases short and J 10 bases short, with 14 bases between. From germline, CDR1 is LNHNV and CDR2 YYDKDF (reference sequence). The CDR3 DNA reads TGTGCCACCAGCACACTGGAAGCCCAAATTCAGTACTTC. This encodes CATSTLEAQIQYF.

At least ten counts were recorded for this clonotype. V gene TRBV11-2 combines with J gene TRBJ2-2; 9 bases agree with TRBD2. The CDR3 extends over 18 amino acids. From germline, CDR1 is SGHAT and CDR2 FQNNGV. The V and J ends lost 5 bases and 5 bases, in that order; junction bases with no gene match: 15. The CDR3 DNA reads TGTGCCAGCAGCAAAGGGATGGAAGCGGGAGGAGGAACCGGGGAGCTGTTTTTT. This translates into CASSKGMEAGGGTGELFF.

This clonotype was seen at least ten times. One junction end does not reproduce the germline sequence, and a read error may be involved. The chain has TRBV5-1 and TRBJ2-5, with 8 bases that match TRBD2. Germline V gene sequence: CDR1 SGHRS, CDR2 YFSETQ. This CDR3 region has 16 residues. CDR3 loop: CASSPRGGRPQGTQYF. As DNA, the CDR3 is TGCGCCAGCAGCCCTCGGGGGGGCCGCCCCCAAGGGACCCAGTACTTC.

This clonotype was detected many times. The chain has TRBV12-3 or TRBV12-4 and TRBJ2-5, with a tentative D call TRBD2 (5 bases). This CDR3 is built from 13 residues. V gave up 5 bases and J gave up 3 bases, with 10 bases separating them. The CDR3 loop reads CASSPHGKETQYF. The CDR3 DNA sequence: TGTGCCAGCAGTCCCCACGGGAAAGAGACCCAGTACTTC.

The chain links TRBV2 to TRBJ2-4; D perhaps matches TRBD2 (5 bases). Trimming shortened V by 6 bases and J by 2 bases, and 11 bases separated the two germline ends. Germline CDR1 reads SNHLY; CDR2 reads FYNNEI. The CDR3 loop spans 14 amino acids. The CDR3 region has the DNA TGTGCCAGCAGAGCGCGGGTGACCAAAAACATTCAGTACTTC. This encodes CASRARVTKNIQYF.

This clonotype was detected many times. The chain combines TRBV6-5 with TRBJ2-7; perhaps TRBD2 as D (5 bases). Germline V lookup: CDR1 MNHEY, CDR2 SVGAGI. This CDR3 is built from 14 residues. V was trimmed by 5 bases and J by 9 bases, leaving 20 bases between them. This chain's CDR3 is CASSPSGENMGQYF. The CDR3 DNA sequence: TGTGCCAGCAGTCCGTCCGGGGAAAACATGGGGCAGTACTTC.

This clonotype was counted at least ten times. This chain joins TRBV6-5 and TRBJ1-2; no firm D call. V was clipped by 0 bases and J by 2 bases, with 10 bases between them. The length of the CDR3 is 15 residues. In germline, CDR1 is MNHEY, CDR2 SVGAGI. The CDR3 is CASSYSTDFNYGYTF. CDR3 DNA: TGTGCCAGCAGTTACTCGACCGATTTCAACTATGGCTACACCTTC.

This clonotype has at least ten counts. The chain is built from TRBV29-1 and TRBJ1-2; D gene unclear. Germline V gives CDR1 SQVTM, CDR2 ANQGSEA. Trimming stripped 4 bases from V and 6 bases from J, with 9 bases between. This CDR3 has 11 amino acids. CDR3 sequence (DNA): TGCAGCGTTGTCGGTCCGGATGGCTACACCTTC. This gives the protein CSVVGPDGYTF. Looking up the rest from reference TRBV29-1 and TRBJ1-2 gives the full variable domain: SAVISQKPSRDICQRGTSLTIQCQVDSQVTMMFWYRQQPGQSLTLIATANQGSEATYESGFVIDKFPISRPNLTFSTLTVSNMSPEDSSIYLCSVVGPDGYTFGSGTRLTVV.

V and J are TRBV6-2 or TRBV6-3 and TRBJ1-2, with a tentative D call TRBD1 (5 bases). Germline V gene data show CDR1 as MNHEY and CDR2 as SVGEGT. Trimming removed 7 bases at V and 0 bases at J, with 27 bases between. This CDR3 spans 19 amino acids. Here the CDR3 DNA reads TGTGCCAGCACCAAAGGCCTCCGGGGACTCCTGGCAGCTAACTATGGCTACACCTTC. Translation gives CASTKGLRGLLAANYGYTF.

The table lists this clonotype with many counts. V gene TRBV11-2 combines with J gene TRBJ2-7; 11 nucleotides match TRBD1. This CDR3 has 15 residues. Looked up from germline, CDR1 is SGHAT and CDR2 is FQNNGV. Unmatched junction bases numbered 7, after V lost 6 bases and J lost 3 bases. DNA for the CDR3: TGTGCCAGCAGTAGACCCGGGACAGGGGGCTACGAGCAGTACTTC. This encodes CASSRPGTGGYEQYF.

The gene calls are TRBV5-1 and TRBJ2-5; the D is unclear. The CDR3 has 15 residues. V shed 1 base and J shed 1 base, with 11 bases lying between them. The germline V gene has CDR1 SGHRS and CDR2 YFSETQ. The CDR3 loop is CASSLYGSTQETQYF. The CDR3 region has the DNA TGCGCCAGCAGCTTGTATGGCAGTACCCAAGAGACCCAGTACTTC.